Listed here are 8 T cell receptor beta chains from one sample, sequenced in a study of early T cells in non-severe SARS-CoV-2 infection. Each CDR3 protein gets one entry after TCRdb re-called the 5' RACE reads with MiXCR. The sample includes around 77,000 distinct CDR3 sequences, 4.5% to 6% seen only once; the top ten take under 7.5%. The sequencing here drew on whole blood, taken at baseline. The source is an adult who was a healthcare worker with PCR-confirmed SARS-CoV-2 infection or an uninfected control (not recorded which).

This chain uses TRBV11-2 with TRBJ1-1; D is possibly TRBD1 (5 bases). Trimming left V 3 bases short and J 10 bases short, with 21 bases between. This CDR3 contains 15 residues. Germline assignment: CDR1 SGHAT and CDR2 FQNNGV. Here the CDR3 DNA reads TGTGCCAGCAGCTTTGGGGGTCTCGGGCTCCGGGTAGCTTTCTTT. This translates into CASSFGGLGLRVAFF.

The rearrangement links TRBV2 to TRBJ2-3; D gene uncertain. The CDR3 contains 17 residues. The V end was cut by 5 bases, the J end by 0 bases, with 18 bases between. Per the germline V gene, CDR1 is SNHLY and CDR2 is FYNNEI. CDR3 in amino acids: CASSIRPARSSTDTQYF. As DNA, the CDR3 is TGTGCCAGCAGTATAAGACCCGCTCGCTCTAGCACAGATACGCAGTATTTT.

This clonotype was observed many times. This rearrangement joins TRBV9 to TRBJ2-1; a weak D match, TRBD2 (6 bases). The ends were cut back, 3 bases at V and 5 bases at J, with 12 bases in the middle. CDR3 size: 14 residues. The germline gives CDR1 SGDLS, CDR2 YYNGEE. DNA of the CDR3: TGTGCCAGCAGCGCGGAGGACTACCACAATGAGCAGTTCTTC. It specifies CASSAEDYHNEQFF.

The CDR3 loop reads CASTSGRAVWNTDTQYF. The CDR3 DNA is TGCGCCAGCACAAGCGGGAGGGCGGTTTGGAACACAGATACGCAGTATTTT. J is TRBJ2-3 and V is TRBV10-2, with 10 bases aligning to TRBD2. The CDR3 is 17 residues long. CDR1 and CDR2 from the germline V gene are WSHSY and SAAADI. With V trimmed by 7 bases and J by 2 bases, 12 bases remained unmatched.

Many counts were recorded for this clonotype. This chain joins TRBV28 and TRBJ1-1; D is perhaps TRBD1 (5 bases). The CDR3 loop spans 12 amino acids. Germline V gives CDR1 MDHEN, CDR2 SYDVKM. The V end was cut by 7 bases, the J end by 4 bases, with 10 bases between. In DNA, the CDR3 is TGTGCCAGCATGGGGGTGGTCACTGAAGCTTTCTTT. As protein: CASMGVVTEAFF.

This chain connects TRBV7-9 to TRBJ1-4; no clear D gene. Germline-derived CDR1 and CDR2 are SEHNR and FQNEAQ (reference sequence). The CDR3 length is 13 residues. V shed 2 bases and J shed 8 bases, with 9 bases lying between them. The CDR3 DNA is TGTGCCAGCAGCTTATACCCCCACGAAAAACTGTTTTTT. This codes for CASSLYPHEKLFF. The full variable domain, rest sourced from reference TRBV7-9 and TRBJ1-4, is DTGVSQNPRHKITKRGQNVTFRCDPISEHNRLYWYRQTLGQGPEFLTYFQNEAQLEKSRLLSDRFSAERPKGSFSTLEIQRTEQGDSAMYLCASSLYPHEKLFFGSGTQLSVL.

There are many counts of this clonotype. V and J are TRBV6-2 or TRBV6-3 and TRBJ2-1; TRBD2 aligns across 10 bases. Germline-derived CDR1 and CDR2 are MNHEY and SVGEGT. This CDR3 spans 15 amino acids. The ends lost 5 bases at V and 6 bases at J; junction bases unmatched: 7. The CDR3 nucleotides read TGTGCCAGCAGTCTTCTAGCGGGAGCTGCCAATGAGCAGTTCTTC. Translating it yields CASSLLAGAANEQFF.

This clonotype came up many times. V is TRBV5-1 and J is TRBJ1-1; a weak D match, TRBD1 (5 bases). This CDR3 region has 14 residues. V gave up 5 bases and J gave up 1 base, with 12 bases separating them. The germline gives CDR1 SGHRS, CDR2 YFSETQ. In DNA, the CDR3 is TGCGCCAGCAGACGCAGGGAGAGGAACACTGAAGCTTTCTTT. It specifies CASRRRERNTEAFF.